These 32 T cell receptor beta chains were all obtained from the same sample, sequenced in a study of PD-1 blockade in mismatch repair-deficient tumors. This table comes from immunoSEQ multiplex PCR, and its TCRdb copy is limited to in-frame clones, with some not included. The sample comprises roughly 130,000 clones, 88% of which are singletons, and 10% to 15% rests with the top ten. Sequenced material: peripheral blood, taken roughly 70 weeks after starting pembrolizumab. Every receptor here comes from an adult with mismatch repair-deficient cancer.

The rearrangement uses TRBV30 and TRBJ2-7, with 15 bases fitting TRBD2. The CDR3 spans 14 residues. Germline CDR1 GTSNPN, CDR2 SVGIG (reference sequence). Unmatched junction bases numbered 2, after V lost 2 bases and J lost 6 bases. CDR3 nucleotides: TGTGCCTGGAGTCCGGGACTAGCGGGAGGCGAGCAGTACTTC. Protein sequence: CAWSPGLAGGEQYF.

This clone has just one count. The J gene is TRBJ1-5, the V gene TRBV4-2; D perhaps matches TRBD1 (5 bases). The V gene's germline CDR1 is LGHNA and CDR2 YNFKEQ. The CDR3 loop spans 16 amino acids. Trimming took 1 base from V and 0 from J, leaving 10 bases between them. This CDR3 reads CASSQAGEYSNQPQHF. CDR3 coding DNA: TGTGCCAGCAGCCAAGCGGGGGAGTATAGCAATCAGCCCCAGCATTTT.

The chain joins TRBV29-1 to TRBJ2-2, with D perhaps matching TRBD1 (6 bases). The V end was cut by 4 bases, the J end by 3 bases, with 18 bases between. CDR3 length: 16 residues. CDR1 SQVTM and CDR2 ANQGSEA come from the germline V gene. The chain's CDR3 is CSVGTKWGPDTGELFF. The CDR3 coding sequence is TGCAGCGTTGGGACCAAGTGGGGGCCCGACACCGGGGAGCTGTTTTTT.

CDR3 region: CASSPGAGEAFF. As DNA, the CDR3 is TGTGCCAGCAGCCCTGGGGCTGGTGAAGCTTTCTTT. This chain uses TRBV9 with TRBJ1-1, with a possible D match to TRBD1 (5 bases). The CDR3 loop spans 12 amino acids. V dropped 4 bases and J dropped 7 bases, with 11 bases sitting between them. Germline CDR1 reads SGDLS; CDR2 reads YYNGEE.

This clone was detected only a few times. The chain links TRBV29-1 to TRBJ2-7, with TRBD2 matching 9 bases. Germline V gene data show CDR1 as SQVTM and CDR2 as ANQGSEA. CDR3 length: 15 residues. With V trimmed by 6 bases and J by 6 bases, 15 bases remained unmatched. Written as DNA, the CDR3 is TGCAGCGTACTGGAAGGCGGGAGGGCCGAGTCCGAGCAGTACTTC. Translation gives CSVLEGGRAESEQYF.

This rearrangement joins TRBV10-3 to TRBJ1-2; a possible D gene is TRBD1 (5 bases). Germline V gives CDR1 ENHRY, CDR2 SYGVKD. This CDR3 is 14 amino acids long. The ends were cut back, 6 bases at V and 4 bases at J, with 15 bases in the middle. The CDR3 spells CAIRQGVLGYGYTF. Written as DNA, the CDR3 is TGTGCCATCAGGCAAGGGGTTCTAGGCTATGGCTACACCTTC.

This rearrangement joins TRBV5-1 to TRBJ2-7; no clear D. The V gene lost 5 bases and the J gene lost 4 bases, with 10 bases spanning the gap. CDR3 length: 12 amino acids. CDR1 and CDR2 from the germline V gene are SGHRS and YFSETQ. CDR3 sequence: CASRRTFYEQYF. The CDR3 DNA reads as TGCGCCAGCAGAAGGACCTTTTACGAGCAGTACTTC.

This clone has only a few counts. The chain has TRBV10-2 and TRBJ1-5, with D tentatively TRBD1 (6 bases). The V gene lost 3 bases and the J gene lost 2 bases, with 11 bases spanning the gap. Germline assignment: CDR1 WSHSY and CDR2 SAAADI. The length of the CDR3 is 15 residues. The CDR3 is CASSEQGGGNQPQHF. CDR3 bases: TGCGCCAGCAGTGAACAAGGGGGGGGCAATCAGCCCCAGCATTTT.

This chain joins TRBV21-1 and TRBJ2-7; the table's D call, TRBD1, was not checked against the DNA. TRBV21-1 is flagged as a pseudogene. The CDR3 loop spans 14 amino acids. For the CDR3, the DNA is TGTGCCAGCAGCAAAGTCTACAGGGCCTACGAGCAGTACTTC. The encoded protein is CASSKVYRAYEQYF.

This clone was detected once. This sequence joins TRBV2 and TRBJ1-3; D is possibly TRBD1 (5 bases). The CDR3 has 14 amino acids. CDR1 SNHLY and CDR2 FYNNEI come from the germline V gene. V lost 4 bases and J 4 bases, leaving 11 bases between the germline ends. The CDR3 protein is CASSVWGSGNTIYF. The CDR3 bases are TGTGCCAGCAGTGTCTGGGGGTCGGGAAACACCATATATTTT.

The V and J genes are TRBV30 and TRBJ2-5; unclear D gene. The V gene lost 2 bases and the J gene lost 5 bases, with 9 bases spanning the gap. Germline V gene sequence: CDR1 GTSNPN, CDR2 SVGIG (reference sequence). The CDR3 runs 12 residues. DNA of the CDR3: TGTGCCTGGAGTTACATAAGTGAGACCCAGTACTTC. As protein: CAWSYISETQYF.

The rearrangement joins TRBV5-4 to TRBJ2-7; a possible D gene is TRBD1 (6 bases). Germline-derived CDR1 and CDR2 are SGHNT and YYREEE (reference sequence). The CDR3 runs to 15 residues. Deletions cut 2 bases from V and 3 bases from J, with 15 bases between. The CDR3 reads CASSLTGTKNYEQYF. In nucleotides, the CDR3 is TGTGCCAGCAGCTTAACCGGGACAAAGAACTACGAGCAGTACTTC. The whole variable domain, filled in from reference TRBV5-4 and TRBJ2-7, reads ETGVTQSPTHLIKTRGQQVTLRCSSQSGHNTVSWYQQALGQGPQFIFQYYREEENGRGNFPPRFSGLQFPNYSSELNVNALELDDSALYLCASSLTGTKNYEQYFGPGTRLTVT.

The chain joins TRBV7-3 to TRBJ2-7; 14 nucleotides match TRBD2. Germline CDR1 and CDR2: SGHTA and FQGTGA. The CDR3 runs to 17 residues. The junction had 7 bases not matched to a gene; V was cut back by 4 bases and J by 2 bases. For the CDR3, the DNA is TGTGCCAGCAGCTCTCGGACTAGCGGGAGGTTAACCTACGAGCAGTACTTC. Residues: CASSSRTSGRLTYEQYF.

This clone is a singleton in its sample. This CDR3 is CASSIQGTDTDTQYF. CDR3 coding DNA: TGTGCCAGTAGTATACAGGGGACGGACACAGATACGCAGTATTTT. V usage is TRBV19 and J usage is TRBJ2-3; tentatively, D is TRBD1 (6 bases). Germline CDR1 reads LNHDA; CDR2 reads SQIVND (reference sequence). This CDR3 comprises 15 residues. The V gene lost 2 bases and the J gene lost 2 bases, with 11 bases spanning the gap.

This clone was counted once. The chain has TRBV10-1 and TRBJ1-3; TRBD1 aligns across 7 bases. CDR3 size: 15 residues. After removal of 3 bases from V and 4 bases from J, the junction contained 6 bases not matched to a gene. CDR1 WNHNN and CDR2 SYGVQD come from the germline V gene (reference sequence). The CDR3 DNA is TGCGCCAGCAGTGACCCCAGACAGGGAGGAAACACCATATATTTT. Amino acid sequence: CASSDPRQGGNTIYF.

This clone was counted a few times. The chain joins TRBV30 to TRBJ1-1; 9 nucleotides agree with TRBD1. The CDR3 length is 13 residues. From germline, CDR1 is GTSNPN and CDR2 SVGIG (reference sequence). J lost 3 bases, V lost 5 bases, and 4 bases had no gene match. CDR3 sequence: CAWGTGWDTEAFF. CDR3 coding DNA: TGTGCCTGGGGGACAGGGTGGGACACTGAAGCTTTCTTT.

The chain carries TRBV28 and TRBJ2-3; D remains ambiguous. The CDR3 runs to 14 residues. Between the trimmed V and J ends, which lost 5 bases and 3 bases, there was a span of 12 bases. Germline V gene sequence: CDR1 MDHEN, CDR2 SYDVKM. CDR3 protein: CASSAVLGTDTQYF. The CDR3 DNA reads TGTGCCAGCAGTGCGGTTCTGGGGACAGATACGCAGTATTTT.

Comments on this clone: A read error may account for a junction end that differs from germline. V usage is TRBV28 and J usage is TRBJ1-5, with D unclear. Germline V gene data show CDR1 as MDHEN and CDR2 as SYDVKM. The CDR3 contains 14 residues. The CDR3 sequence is CASSFMGGNQLQHF. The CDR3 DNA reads TGTGCCAGCAGTTTTATGGGTGGCAATCAGCTCCAGCATTTT.

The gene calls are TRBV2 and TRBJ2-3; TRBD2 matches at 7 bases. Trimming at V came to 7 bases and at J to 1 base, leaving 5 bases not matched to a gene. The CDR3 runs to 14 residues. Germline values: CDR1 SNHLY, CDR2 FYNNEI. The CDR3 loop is CASNLAAGTDTQYF. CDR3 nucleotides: TGTGCCAGCAACCTAGCGGCTGGCACAGATACGCAGTATTTT.

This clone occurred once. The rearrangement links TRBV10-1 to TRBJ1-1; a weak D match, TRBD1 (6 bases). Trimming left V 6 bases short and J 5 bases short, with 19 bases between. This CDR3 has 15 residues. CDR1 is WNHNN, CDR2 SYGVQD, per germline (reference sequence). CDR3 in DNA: TGCGCCAGCAGGAAATCCCCAGGGGCGCATACTGAAGCTTTCTTT. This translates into CASRKSPGAHTEAFF.

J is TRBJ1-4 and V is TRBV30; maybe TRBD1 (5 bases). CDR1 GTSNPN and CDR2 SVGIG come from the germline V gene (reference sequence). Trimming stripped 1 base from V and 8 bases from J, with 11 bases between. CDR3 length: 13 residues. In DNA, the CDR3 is TGTGCCTGGAGTGGGGGGTGGGCAGAAAAACTGTTTTTT. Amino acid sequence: CAWSGGWAEKLFF.

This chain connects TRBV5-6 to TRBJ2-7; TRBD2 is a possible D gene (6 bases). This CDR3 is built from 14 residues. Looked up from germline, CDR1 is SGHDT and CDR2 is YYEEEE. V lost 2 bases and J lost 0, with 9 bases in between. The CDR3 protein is CASSLGDSSYEQYF. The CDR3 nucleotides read TGTGCCAGCAGCTTAGGGGACTCCTCCTACGAGCAGTACTTC.

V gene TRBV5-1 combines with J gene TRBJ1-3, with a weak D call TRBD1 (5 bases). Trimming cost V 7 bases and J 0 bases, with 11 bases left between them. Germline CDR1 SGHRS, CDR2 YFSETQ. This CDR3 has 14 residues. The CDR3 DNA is TGCGCCAGCCGGTCGGGGGACTCTGGAAACACCATATATTTT. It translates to CASRSGDSGNTIYF.

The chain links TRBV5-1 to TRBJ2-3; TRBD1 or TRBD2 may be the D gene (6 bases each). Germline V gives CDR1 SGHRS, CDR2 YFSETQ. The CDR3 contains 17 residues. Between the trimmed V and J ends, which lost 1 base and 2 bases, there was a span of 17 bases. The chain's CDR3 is CASSLNSGGGLTDTQYF. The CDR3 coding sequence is TGCGCCAGCAGCTTGAATTCCGGGGGCGGGCTCACAGATACGCAGTATTTT.

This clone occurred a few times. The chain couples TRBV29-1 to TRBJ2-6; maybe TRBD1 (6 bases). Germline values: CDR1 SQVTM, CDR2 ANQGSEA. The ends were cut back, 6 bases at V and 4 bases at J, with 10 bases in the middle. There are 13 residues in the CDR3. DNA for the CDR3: TGCAGCGTCCAGGGGCTGGGGGCCAACGTCCTGACTTTC. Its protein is CSVQGLGANVLTF. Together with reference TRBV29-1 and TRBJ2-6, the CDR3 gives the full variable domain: SAVISQKPSRDICQRGTSLTIQCQVDSQVTMMFWYRQQPGQSLTLIATANQGSEATYESGFVIDKFPISRPNLTFSTLTVSNMSPEDSSIYLCSVQGLGANVLTFGAGSRLTVL.

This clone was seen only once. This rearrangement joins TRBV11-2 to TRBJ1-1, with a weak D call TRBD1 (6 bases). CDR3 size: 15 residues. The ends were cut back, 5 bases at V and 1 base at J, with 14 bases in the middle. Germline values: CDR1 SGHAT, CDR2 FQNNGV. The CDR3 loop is CASSRRQEKNTEAFF. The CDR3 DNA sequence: TGTGCCAGCAGCCGACGACAGGAGAAGAACACTGAAGCTTTCTTT.

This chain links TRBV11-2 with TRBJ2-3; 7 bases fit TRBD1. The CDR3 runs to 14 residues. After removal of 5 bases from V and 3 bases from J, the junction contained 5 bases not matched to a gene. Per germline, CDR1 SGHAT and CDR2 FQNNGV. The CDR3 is CASSDRVGTDTQYF. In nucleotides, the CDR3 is TGTGCCAGCAGCGACAGGGTAGGGACAGATACGCAGTATTTT.

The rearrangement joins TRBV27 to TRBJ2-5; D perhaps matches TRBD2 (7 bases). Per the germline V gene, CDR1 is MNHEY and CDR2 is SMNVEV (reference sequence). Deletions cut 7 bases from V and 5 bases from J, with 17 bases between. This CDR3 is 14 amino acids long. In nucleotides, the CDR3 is TGTGCCAGCACTCCTCATAGGGGGGGCGAGACCCAGTACTTC. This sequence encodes CASTPHRGGETQYF.

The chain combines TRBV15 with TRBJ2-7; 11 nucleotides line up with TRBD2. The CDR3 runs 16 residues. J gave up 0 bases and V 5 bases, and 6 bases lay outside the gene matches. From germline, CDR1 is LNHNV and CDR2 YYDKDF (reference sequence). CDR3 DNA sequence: TGTGCCACCAGCTCCGGGACTAGCGGAGTCTCCTACGAGCAGTACTTC. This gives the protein CATSSGTSGVSYEQYF.

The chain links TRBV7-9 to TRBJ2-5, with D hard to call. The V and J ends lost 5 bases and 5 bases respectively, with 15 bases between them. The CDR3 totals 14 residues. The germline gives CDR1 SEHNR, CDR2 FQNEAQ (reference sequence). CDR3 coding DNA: TGTGCCAGCAGCCAAGAGCGAGCGCGGGAGACCCAGTACTTC. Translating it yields CASSQERARETQYF.

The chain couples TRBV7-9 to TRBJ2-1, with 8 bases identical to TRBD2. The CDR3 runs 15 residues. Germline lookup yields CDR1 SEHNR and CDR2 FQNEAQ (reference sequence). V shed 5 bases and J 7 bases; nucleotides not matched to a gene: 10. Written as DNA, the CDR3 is TGTGCCAGCAGCCCGCCGGGCGGGAGGTTTAATGAGCAGTTCTTC. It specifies CASSPPGGRFNEQFF.

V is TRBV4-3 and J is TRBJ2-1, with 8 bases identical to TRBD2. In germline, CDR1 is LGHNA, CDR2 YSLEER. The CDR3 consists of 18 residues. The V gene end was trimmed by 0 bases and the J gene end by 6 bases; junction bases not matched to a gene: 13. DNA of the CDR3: TGCGCCAGCAGCCAAGAACCCTATAGCGGGGAGTTAGGCAATGAGCAGTTCTTC. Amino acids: CASSQEPYSGELGNEQFF.